This T cell receptor beta chain was recorded in a study of PD-1 blockade in classical Hodgkin lymphoma (TCRdb year 2020). With respect to the entire study: Nivolumab dosing was 3 mg/kg intravenously every 2 weeks, continuing until either disease progression or unacceptable toxicity. The study used TCR beta sequencing and CyTOF to define a peripheral blood immune signature of response to PD-1 blockade in classical Hodgkin lymphoma.

For CDR1 and CDR2, the germline V gene lists MNHEY and SVGAGI. The CDR3 runs 14 amino acids, cysteine and phenylalanine included. CDR3 DNA only is kept here, 42 bases in frame from base 1. V trim: 6 bases; J trim: 2 bases; unmatched bases: 6. The label giving this sample's time point can be read as: cycle 2 day 1 (C2D1) of nivolumab. Every trial patient had relapsed after autologous stem cell transplantation, and cohorts A, B and C differed in prior brentuximab vedotin exposure. The trial cohort was composed of under 70 patients with relapsed/refractory classical Hodgkin lymphoma, for whom complete response, partial response or progressive disease was recorded as best overall response. In the multi-cohort phase II CheckMate 205 trial, trial patients received single-agent nivolumab. An independent review committee assessed best overall response by applying the 2007 International Working Group response criteria. Trial PBMCs were obtained immediately prior to nivolumab initiation (C1D1) and on therapy at cycle 2 day 1 and cycle 4 day 1. Peripheral blood was collected in 8 mL Vacutainer Cell Preparation Tubes, from which PBMCs were isolated by centrifugation and then cryopreserved.

The Qiagen DNeasy kit was used to extract genomic DNA from unsorted PBMCs and from the negatively selected CD4+ and CD8+ fractions. Using primers that anneal to V and J segments, immunoSEQ multiplex PCR amplified the TCR beta CDR3 regions. A synthetic immune receptor repertoire was used to minimize amplification bias, and any residual bias was removed computationally once sequencing was done. As for the authors' bioinformatics: Repertoire diversity was quantified as the Shannon entropy index using custom Python scripts. Unsorted, CD4+ and CD8+ repertoires were analyzed separately, except in combined analyses where CD4+ and CD8+ sequences were merged in silico. A clone counted as expanded when the clone's frequency after treatment rose at least 2-fold relative to C1D1, and clones undetected at baseline were given a pseudocount of 0.5. Singleton clones were defined as clones with 0 or 1 copy at C1D1, and non-singleton clones were defined as clones with 2 or more copies. Clones expanded in unsorted samples were assigned a CD4+, CD8+ or unknown annotation through matching of protein sequences in sorted samples from the same patient. Wilcoxon tests on paired samples were used to test changes in diversity from C1D1 to C4D1. TCRdb carries this immuneACCESS record with in-frame sequences only. Its versions omit some clonotypes, under half of them owing to an unresolved V gene in the studies checked, with the rest unexplained. V and J calls and clone size are copied from that table; D and trimming were computed from the DNA. The sample table shows 30,000 to 45,000 clones, and roughly 88% are seen once. The ten largest clonotypes hold about 7.4% of the sample.

In its sample, this clone was seen once. Which antigen it targets is not known. Qualities for individual bases were not recorded, and no much larger clone is one base off. Broad study findings and their caveats: A significant rise by C4D1 was seen in CD4+ but not CD8+ TCR diversity (p=0.0027 vs p=0.16), with the rise being most apparent in complete responders (p=0.02). The study was limited to a single clinical trial cohort, and causes of repertoire differences, possibly disease activity or prior therapy, remained undefined. Among trial patients, those achieving complete response had baseline diversity similar to that of newly diagnosed patients, while diversity was significantly lower in partial responders and progressors. Diversity was lower in patients who began nivolumab less than 1 year after ASCT, so these patients were left out of later analyses to avoid confounding by immune reconstitution. Newly diagnosed patients were reported to have lower baseline TCR diversity than healthy donors, and relapsed/refractory patients were reported to have lower baseline TCR diversity still.

The sequenced sample was peripheral blood mononuclear cells (PBMCs), obtained before the second cycle of nivolumab. The chain was built from TRBV6-5 and TRBJ2-7, with TRBD1 identical over 8 junction bases. The receptor was isolated from a human donor with classical Hodgkin lymphoma. The CDR3 region has the sequence CASSTGTGPYEQYF. In nucleotides, the sequence is TGTGCCAGCAGCACCGGGACAGGACCCTACGAGCAGTACTTC.